This T cell receptor (beta chain) emerged from a study of blood T cell repertoires in COVID-19. For the study at large: Samples of COVID-19 (acute and convalescent) were obtained from the United States, Italy and Spain. PBMCs, B-cell-depleted T cells, or T cells provided the cDNA or gDNA that made up the material.

The CDR3 sequence is 12 residues long. Per the germline V gene, CDR1 is SQVTM and CDR2 is ANQGSEA. Trimming took 4 bases from V and 1 from J, leaving 8 bases between them. In the source study's methods: Amplification with reference gene primers provided the estimates of nucleated cell counts. Generated by immunoSEQ multiplex PCR, the TCRdb table keeps only in-frame clones and is missing some. Clone size and the V and J calls come from that table; the DNA yielded D and trimming. The profile shows some 67,000 clones, approximately 79% of them singletons. The sequencing sample was made of peripheral blood. The chain has TRBV29-1 and TRBJ2-7; unclear D gene. The clonotype comes from an older woman with acute or convalescent COVID-19. The CDR3 DNA follows: TGCAGCGTTGTAGTCAAGTCCTACGAGCAGTACTTC. Translating gives CSVVVKSYEQYF.